Below, 7 T cell receptor beta chains from the same sample are listed, as sequenced in a study of T cell changes during pregnancy in multiple sclerosis. The assay was immunoSEQ multiplex PCR, and TCRdb's table has in-frame clones only and misses some. The sample includes roughly 29,000 clones, around nine tenths of them seen just once. Sample: CD8+ T cells from peripheral blood mononuclear cells, taken before pregnancy. These receptors came from a female donor with multiple sclerosis, enrolled in a pregnancy study.

The chain employs TRBV7-9 and TRBJ1-1; D is ambiguous. The ends were cut back, 3 bases at V and 4 bases at J, with 18 bases in the middle. The CDR3 runs to 16 residues. Germline V lookup: CDR1 SEHNR, CDR2 FQNEAQ (reference sequence). CDR3: CASSLRRGRGGTEAFF. CDR3 sequence (DNA): TGTGCCAGCAGCTTGAGGCGAGGGCGTGGCGGCACTGAAGCTTTCTTT. The complete variable domain, with remaining parts taken from reference TRBV7-9 and TRBJ1-1, reads DTGVSQNPRHKITKRGQNVTFRCDPISEHNRLYWYRQTLGQGPEFLTYFQNEAQLEKSRLLSDRFSAERPKGSFSTLEIQRTEQGDSAMYLCASSLRRGRGGTEAFFGQGTRLTVV.

V is TRBV6-5 and J is TRBJ1-4; D uncertain. V dropped 7 bases and J dropped 1 base, with 10 bases sitting between them. Germline loops: CDR1 MNHEY, CDR2 SVGAGI. CDR3 length: 14 amino acids. The CDR3 coding sequence is TGTGCCAGCACCCGGGGTGGAACTAATGAAAAACTGTTTTTT. Translating it yields CASTRGGTNEKLFF.

The rearrangement uses TRBV4-3 and TRBJ2-3, with 8 nucleotides matching TRBD1. In germline, CDR1 is LGHNA, CDR2 YSLEER. The CDR3 has 18 amino acids. Trimming removed 0 bases from V and 4 bases from J; junction bases left unmatched: 12. CDR3 protein: CASSQDPITGGNADTQYF. The CDR3 DNA follows: TGCGCCAGCAGCCAAGACCCTATTACAGGGGGAAACGCAGATACGCAGTATTTT.

This clone was seen more than once but under ten times. This chain links TRBV4-3 with TRBJ1-1; tentatively, D is TRBD1 (5 bases). V lost 0 bases and J 0 bases, leaving 8 bases between the germline ends. CDR1 and CDR2 (germline): LGHNA, YSLEER. The CDR3 is 15 amino acids. This chain's CDR3 is CASSQDKGMNTEAFF. The CDR3, as DNA: TGCGCCAGCAGCCAAGATAAGGGGATGAACACTGAAGCTTTCTTT.

The V and J genes are TRBV6-5 and TRBJ2-3, with TRBD2 matching 9 bases. The V gene's germline CDR1 is MNHEY and CDR2 SVGAGI. V lost 2 bases to trimming and J lost 4 bases; unmatched junction nucleotides: 7. The CDR3 runs to 16 residues. CDR3 nucleotides: TGTGCCAGCAGTTACGTTAGCGGGGGAGCGGCAGATACGCAGTATTTT. Translation: CASSYVSGGAADTQYF.

The DNA for the CDR3 is TGTGCCAGCAGCTCAGACTGGACAGGGATCAGCACAGATACGCAGTATTTT. Its translation is CASSSDWTGISTDTQYF. The chain combines TRBV7-2 with TRBJ2-3; 8 bases agree with TRBD1. The CDR3 is 17 amino acids. Germline CDR1 SGHTA, CDR2 FQGNSA. The V gene end was trimmed by 4 bases and the J gene end by 0 bases; junction bases not matched to a gene: 9.

The rearrangement links TRBV6-5 to TRBJ2-1, with 14 positions matching TRBD2. The V segment lost 0 bases and the J segment 9 bases; nucleotides outside the gene matches: 4. The CDR3 runs 16 residues. Germline V CDR1 and CDR2: MNHEY, SVGAGI. Here the CDR3 DNA reads TGTGCCAGCAGTTACTCGACTAGCGGGGGGGGAGGTGAGCAGTTCTTC. This sequence encodes CASSYSTSGGGGEQFF.